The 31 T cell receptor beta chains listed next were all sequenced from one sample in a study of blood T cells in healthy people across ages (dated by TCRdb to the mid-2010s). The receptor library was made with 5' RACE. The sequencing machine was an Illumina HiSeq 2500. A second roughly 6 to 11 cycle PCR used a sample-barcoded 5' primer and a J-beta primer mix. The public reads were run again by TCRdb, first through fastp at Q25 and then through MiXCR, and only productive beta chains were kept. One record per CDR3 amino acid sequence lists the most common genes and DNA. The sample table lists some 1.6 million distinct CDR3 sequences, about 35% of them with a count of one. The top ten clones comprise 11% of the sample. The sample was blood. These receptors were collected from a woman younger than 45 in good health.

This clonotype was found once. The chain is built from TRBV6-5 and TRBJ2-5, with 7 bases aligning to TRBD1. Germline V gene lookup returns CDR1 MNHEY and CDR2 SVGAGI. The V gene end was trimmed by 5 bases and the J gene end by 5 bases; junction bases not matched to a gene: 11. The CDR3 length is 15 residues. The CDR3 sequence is CASSPRQGFRETQYF. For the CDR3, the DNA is TGTGCCAGCAGTCCTCGACAGGGTTTCAGGGAGACCCAGTACTTC.

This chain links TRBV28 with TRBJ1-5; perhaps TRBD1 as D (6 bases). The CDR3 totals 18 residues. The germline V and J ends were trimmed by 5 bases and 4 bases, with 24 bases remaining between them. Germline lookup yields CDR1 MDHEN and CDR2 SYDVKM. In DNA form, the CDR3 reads TGTGCCAGCAGTCCCTACTCTTTGACGGGGGCGCGAAATCAGCCCCAGCATTTT. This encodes CASSPYSLTGARNQPQHF. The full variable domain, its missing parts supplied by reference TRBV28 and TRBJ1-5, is DVKVTQSSRYLVKRTGEKVFLECVQDMDHENMFWYRQDPGLGLRLIYFSYDVKMKEKGDIPEGYSVSREKKERFSLILESASTNQTSMYLCASSPYSLTGARNQPQHFGDGTRLSIL.

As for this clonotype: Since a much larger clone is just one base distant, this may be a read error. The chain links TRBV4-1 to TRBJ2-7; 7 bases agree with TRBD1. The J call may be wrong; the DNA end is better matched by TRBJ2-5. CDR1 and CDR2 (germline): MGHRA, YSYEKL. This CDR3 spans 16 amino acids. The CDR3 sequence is CTSSQDLKGAGETQYF. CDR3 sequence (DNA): TGCACCAGCAGCCAAGATTTAAAGGGGGCTGGGGAGACCCAGTACTTC.

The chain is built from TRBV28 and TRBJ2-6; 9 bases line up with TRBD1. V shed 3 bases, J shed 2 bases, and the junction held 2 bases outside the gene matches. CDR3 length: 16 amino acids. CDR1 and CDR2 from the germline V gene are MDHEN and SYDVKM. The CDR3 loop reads CASSLYRGPGANVLTF. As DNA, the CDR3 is TGTGCCAGCAGTTTGTACAGGGGGCCTGGGGCCAACGTCCTGACTTTC.

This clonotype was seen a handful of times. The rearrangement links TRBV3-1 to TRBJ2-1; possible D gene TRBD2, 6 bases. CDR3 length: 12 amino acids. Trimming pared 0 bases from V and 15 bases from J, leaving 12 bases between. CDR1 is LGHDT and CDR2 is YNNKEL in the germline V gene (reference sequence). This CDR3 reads CASSQDWAGWFF. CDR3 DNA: TGTGCCAGCAGCCAAGATTGGGCGGGGTGGTTCTTC.

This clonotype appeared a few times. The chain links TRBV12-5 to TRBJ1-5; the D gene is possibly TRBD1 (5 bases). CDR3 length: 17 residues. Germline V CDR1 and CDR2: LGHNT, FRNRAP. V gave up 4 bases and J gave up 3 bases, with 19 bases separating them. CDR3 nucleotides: TGTGCTAGTGGTTCGACACCCCGGGGCAGGTACAATCAGCCCCAGCATTTT. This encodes CASGSTPRGRYNQPQHF.

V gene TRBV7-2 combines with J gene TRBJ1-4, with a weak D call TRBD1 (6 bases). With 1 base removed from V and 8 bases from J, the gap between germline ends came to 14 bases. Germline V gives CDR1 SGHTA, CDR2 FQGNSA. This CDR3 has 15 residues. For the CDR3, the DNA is TGTGCCAGCAGCTTAGGCGTGACAGGCGAGGAAAAACTGTTTTTT. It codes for CASSLGVTGEEKLFF.

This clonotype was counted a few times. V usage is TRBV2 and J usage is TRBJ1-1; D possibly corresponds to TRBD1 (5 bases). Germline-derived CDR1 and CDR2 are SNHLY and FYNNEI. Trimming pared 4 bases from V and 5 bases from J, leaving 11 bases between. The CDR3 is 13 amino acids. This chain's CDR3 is CASSVKGKTEAFF. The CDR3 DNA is TGTGCCAGCAGTGTGAAGGGGAAGACTGAAGCTTTCTTT.

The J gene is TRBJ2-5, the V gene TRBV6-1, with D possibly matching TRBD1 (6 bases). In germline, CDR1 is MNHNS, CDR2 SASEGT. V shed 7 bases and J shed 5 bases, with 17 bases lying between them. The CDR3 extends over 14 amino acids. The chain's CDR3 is CASNPSRGSETQYF. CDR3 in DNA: TGTGCCAGCAACCCCTCGAGGGGGTCGGAGACCCAGTACTTC.

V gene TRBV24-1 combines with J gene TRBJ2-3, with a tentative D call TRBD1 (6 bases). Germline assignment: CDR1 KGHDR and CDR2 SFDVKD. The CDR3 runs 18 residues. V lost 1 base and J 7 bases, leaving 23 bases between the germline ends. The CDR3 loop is CATSDFSTGLAPQYTQYF. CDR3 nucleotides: TGTGCCACCAGTGATTTTTCTACAGGGTTAGCGCCCCAATATACGCAGTATTTT.

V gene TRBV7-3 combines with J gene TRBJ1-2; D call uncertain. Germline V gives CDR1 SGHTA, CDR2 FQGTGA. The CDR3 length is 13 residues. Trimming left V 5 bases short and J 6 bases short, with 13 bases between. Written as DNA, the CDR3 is TGTGCCAGCAGCCCCACCGGGCGAAATGGCTACACCTTC. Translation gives CASSPTGRNGYTF.

The CDR3 DNA is TGCGCCAGCAGCATCCAAACGACTAGCGGGAGGGCCCATGAGCAGTTCTTC. Its translation: CASSIQTTSGRAHEQFF. This chain links TRBV5-1 with TRBJ2-1; 14 bases line up with TRBD2. CDR3 length: 17 residues. V was pared by 4 bases and J by 8 bases, with 11 bases of the junction left unmatched. Germline CDR1 reads SGHRS; CDR2 reads YFSETQ. The full variable domain, in which reference TRBV5-1 and TRBJ2-1 provide the parts outside the CDR3, is KAGVTQTPRYLIKTRGQQVTLSCSPISGHRSVSWYQQTPGQGLQFLFEYFSETQRNKGNFPGRFSGRQFSNSRSEMNVSTLELGDSALYLCASSIQTTSGRAHEQFFGPGTRLTVL.

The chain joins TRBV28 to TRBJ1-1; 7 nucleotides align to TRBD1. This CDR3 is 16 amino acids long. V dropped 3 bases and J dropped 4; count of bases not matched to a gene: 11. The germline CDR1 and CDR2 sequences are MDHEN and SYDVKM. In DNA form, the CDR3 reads TGTGCCAGCAGTTTTGCCCCCGACAGGGCGGGCACTGAAGCTTTCTTT. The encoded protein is CASSFAPDRAGTEAFF.

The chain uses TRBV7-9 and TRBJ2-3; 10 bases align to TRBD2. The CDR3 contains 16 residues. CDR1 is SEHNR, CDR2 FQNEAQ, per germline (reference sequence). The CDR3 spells CISSTVAGGGTDTQYF. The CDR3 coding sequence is TGTATCAGCAGCACCGTAGCGGGGGGAGGCACAGATACGCAGTATTTT.

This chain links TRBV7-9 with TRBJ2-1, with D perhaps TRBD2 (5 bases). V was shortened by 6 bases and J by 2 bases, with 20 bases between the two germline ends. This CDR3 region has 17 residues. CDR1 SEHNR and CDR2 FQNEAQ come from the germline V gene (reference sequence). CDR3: CASRREMVLNPYNEQFF. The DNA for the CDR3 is TGTGCCAGCAGACGGGAAATGGTGTTGAACCCCTACAATGAGCAGTTCTTC.

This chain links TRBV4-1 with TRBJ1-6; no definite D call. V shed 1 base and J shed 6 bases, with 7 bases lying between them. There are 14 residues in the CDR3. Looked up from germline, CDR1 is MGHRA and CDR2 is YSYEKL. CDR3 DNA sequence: TGCGCCAGCAGCCAAGTAGGATCTAATTCACCCCTCCACTTT. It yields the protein CASSQVGSNSPLHF.

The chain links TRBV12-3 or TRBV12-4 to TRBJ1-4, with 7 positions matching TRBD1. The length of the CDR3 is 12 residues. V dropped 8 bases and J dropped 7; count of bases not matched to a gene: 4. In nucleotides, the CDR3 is TGTGCCAGCGCCCAGGGGGGTGAAAAACTGTTTTTT. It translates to CASAQGGEKLFF.

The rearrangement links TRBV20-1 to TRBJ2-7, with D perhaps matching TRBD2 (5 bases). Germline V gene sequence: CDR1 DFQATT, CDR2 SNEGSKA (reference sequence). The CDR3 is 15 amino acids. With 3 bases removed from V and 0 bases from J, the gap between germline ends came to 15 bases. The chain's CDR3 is CSASRGQHLSYEQYF. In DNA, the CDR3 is TGCAGTGCTAGTCGCGGGCAACACCTCTCCTACGAGCAGTACTTC.

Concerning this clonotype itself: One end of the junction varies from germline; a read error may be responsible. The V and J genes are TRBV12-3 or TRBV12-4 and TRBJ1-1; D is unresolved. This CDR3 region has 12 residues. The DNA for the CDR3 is TGTGCCAGCAGTCTAGCCCCGGGTGAAGCTTTCTTT. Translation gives CASSLAPGEAFF.

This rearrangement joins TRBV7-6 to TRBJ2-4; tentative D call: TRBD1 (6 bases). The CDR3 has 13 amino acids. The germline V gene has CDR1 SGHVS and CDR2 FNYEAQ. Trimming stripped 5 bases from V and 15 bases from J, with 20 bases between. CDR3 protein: CASSQDRNYERYF. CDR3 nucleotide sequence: TGTGCCAGCAGCCAAGACAGGAACTACGAGCGGTACTTC.

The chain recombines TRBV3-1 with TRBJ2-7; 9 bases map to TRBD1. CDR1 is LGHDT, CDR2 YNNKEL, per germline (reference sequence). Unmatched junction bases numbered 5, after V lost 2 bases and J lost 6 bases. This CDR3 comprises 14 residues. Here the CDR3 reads CASSQPGTGSEQYF. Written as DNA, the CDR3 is TGTGCCAGCAGCCAACCAGGGACAGGGAGCGAGCAGTACTTC.

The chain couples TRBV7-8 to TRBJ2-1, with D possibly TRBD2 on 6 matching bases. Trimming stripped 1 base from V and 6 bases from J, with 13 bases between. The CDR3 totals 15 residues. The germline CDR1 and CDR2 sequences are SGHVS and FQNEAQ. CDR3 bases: TGTGCCAGCAGCTTAGGGCTTATGGAGGGCAATGAGCAGTTCTTC. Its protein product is CASSLGLMEGNEQFF.

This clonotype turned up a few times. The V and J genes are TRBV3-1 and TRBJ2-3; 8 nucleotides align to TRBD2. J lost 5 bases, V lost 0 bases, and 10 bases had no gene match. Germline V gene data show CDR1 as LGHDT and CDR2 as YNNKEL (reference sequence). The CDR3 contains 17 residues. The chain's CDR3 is CASSQDRGGLPRDTQYF. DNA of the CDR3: TGTGCCAGCAGCCAAGATCGGGGGGGCTTACCAAGAGATACGCAGTATTTT.

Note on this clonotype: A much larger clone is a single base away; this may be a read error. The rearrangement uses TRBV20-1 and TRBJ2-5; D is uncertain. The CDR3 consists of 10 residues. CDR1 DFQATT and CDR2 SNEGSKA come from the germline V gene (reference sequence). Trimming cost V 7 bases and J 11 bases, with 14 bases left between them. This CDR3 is CSVVTNEQYF. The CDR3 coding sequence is TGCAGTGTAGTGACCAATGAGCAGTACTTC.

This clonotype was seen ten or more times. DNA for the CDR3: TGCAGCGGGCGGGGGACTCCGAGCTCCTACAATGAGCAGTTCTTC. This translates into CSGRGTPSSYNEQFF. This chain links TRBV29-1 with TRBJ2-1; 7 bases are shared with TRBD2. The germline CDR1 and CDR2 sequences are SQVTM and ANQGSEA. The CDR3 has 15 residues. The V gene end was trimmed by 7 bases and the J gene end by 0 bases; junction bases not matched to a gene: 9.

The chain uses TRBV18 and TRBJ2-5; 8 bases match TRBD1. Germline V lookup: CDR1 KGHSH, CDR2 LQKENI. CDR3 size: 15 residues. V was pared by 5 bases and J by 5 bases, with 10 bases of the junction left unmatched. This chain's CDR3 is CASSSNQGAHETQYF. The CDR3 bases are TGTGCCAGCTCAAGTAATCAGGGGGCCCATGAGACCCAGTACTTC.

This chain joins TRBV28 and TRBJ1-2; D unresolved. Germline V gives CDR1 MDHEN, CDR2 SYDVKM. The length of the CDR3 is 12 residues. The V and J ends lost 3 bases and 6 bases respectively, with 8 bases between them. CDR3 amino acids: CASSFSLDGYTF. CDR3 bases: TGTGCCAGCAGTTTTTCATTGGATGGCTACACCTTC.

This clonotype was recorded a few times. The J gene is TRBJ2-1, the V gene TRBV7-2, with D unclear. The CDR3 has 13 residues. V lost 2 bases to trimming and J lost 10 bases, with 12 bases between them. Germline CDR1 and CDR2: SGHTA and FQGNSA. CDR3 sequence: CASSLSPTWEQFF. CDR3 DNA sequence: TGTGCCAGCAGCTTATCCCCGACTTGGGAGCAGTTCTTC.

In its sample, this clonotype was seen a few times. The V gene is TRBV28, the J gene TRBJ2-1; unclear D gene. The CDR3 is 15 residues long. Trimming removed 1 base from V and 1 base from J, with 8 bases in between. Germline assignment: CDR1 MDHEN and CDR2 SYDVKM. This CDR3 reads CASSLSLGSYNEQFF. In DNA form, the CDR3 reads TGTGCCAGCAGTTTATCGCTAGGTTCCTACAATGAGCAGTTCTTC.

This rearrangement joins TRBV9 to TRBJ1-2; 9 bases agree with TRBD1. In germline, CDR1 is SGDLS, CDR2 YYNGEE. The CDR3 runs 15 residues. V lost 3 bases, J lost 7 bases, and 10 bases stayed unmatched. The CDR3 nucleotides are TGTGCCAGCAGCGCCTCGGGACAGGGTCTCTTTGGCTACACCTTC. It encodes CASSASGQGLFGYTF.

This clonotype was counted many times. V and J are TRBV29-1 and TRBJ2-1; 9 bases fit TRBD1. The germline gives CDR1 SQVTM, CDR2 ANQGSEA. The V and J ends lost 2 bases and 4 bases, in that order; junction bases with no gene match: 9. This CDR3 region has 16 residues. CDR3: CSVESWDRAKYNEQFF. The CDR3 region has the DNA TGCAGCGTTGAAAGCTGGGACAGGGCAAAGTACAATGAGCAGTTCTTC.